The TCR beta chain described here comes from a study of control samples from healthy donors and cancer patients. Sequenced by immunoSEQ multiplex PCR; TCRdb stores in-frame clones only, minus some. The data hold some 120,000 clones, with around 94% observed a single time. Unmatched junction bases numbered 3, after V lost 0 bases and J lost 10 bases. CDR1 and CDR2 from the germline V gene are LGHDT and YNNKEL (reference sequence). This CDR3 is 16 amino acids long. The TCR sequence derives from a man of 80 years or more with head and neck cancer. The chain employs TRBV3-1 (or the pseudogene TRBV3-2) and TRBJ2-1, with 16 bases aligning to TRBD2. Sequencing was performed on PBMCs. The CDR3 loop is CASSQEGTSGRVEQFF. CDR3 nucleotide sequence: TGTGCCAGCAGCCAAGAGGGGACTAGCGGGAGGGTGGAGCAGTTCTTC.